The clone carrying this T cell receptor (beta chain) has just a few counts. What it binds is not known. This sample stems from a study of cytomegalovirus exposure and HLA in healthy donors. Findings and limits, study-wide: TCR beta V- and J-gene trimming, according to a later analysis, was linked to a missense DCLRE1C variant. In a later analysis, an Asian-associated ancestry cluster reportedly showed fewer N-insertions than the roughly 730-donor mean. Productive status was seen about 87% or about 30% of the time for most TCR beta V segments in an earlier analysis. The classifier reportedly diagnosed cytomegalovirus status with high specificity and sensitivity.

Germline V CDR1 and CDR2: SGHNT, YYREEE (reference sequence). The V end was cut by 4 bases, the J end by 0 bases, with 9 bases between. The CDR3 is 14 amino acids. 13 Jbeta primers and 60 Vbeta primers were used for the PCR. Profiled with immunoSEQ multiplex PCR; TCRdb holds only in-frame clones, not every one. Of 120,000 to 150,000 clones in the sample, approximately 72% were seen once. Sequencing was done on a sample of PBMCs. The chain couples TRBV5-4 to TRBJ2-3; D is perhaps TRBD2 (6 bases). The receptor was derived from a woman in her sixties or seventies in good health and CMV-seronegative. The CDR3 here is CASSPGVSTDTQYF. The CDR3 coding sequence is TGTGCCAGCAGCCCGGGGGTGAGCACAGATACGCAGTATTTT.